These 30 T cell receptor beta chains originate from one sample sequenced in a study of beta chain features in type 1 diabetes. Reverse transcribing all isolated RNA meant expressed TCRB transcripts were sequenced. Clones were sequenced by immunoSEQ multiplex PCR, and TCRdb holds only the in-frame ones, with some missing. In the table there are about 360,000 clones, around an eighth of which are singletons. Sequencing used naive CD4+ T cells from blood. These receptors came from a young man in good health.

The genes are TRBV4-3 and TRBJ1-5; a possible D gene is TRBD1 (6 bases). The CDR3 consists of 18 residues. CDR1 is LGHNA, CDR2 YSLEER, per germline. V was trimmed by 1 base and J by 2 bases, leaving 18 bases between them. The CDR3 nucleotides read TGCGCCAGCAGCCAAGTGGGACACCCGATGATGGGCAATCAGCCCCAGCATTTT. This sequence encodes CASSQVGHPMMGNQPQHF.

The rearrangement links TRBV5-1 to TRBJ2-3; D is uncertain. Germline V CDR1 and CDR2: SGHRS, YFSETQ. The CDR3 runs to 12 residues. Trimming cost V 0 bases and J 4 bases, with 3 bases left between them. CDR3 region: CASSLGADTQYF. The CDR3 DNA follows: TGCGCCAGCAGCTTGGGAGCAGATACGCAGTATTTT.

This clone was seen a handful of times. The rearrangement links TRBV6-5 to TRBJ1-2; 8 bases line up with TRBD1. Germline CDR1 reads MNHEY; CDR2 reads SVGAGI. The ends lost 2 bases at V and 6 bases at J; junction bases unmatched: 2. There are 13 residues in the CDR3. CDR3 nucleotide sequence: TGTGCCAGCAGTTACGACAGGGGAGATGGCTACACCTTC. It encodes CASSYDRGDGYTF.

CDR3 residues: CSAGGTSGKYEQYF. The DNA of the CDR3 is TGCAGCGCCGGGGGGACTAGCGGAAAATACGAGCAGTACTTC. This chain uses TRBV29-1 with TRBJ2-7; 11 positions agree with TRBD2. The germline gives CDR1 SQVTM, CDR2 ANQGSEA. V gave up 7 bases and J gave up 4 bases; unmatched junction bases: 9. The CDR3 runs 14 residues.

This clone was picked up a small number of times. Other DNA sequences in this specimen translate into the identical CDR3. The chain couples TRBV9 to TRBJ2-3; tentatively, D is TRBD2 (6 bases). Germline V gives CDR1 SGDLS, CDR2 YYNGEE. V was trimmed by 2 bases and J by 5 bases, leaving 12 bases between them. The CDR3 is 14 residues long. CDR3 sequence: CASSVEGRGDTQYF. CDR3 DNA: TGTGCCAGCAGCGTGGAGGGGAGAGGAGATACGCAGTATTTT.

The gene calls are TRBV30 and TRBJ1-5, with D perhaps matching TRBD1 (6 bases). V gave up 3 bases and J gave up 6 bases, with 15 bases separating them. The CDR3 has 14 amino acids. Per germline, CDR1 GTSNPN and CDR2 SVGIG (reference sequence). CDR3 sequence (DNA): TGTGCCTGGAGCGGGGGGCAGGGTGTTCAGCCCCAGCATTTT. The encoded protein is CAWSGGQGVQPQHF.

In its sample, this clone was seen a few times. This chain uses TRBV10-3 with TRBJ2-7, with 9 positions matching TRBD2. Germline CDR1 reads ENHRY; CDR2 reads SYGVKD. The trim removed 2 bases at V and 5 bases at J, leaving 7 bases unmatched. The CDR3 spans 15 residues. In DNA, the CDR3 is TGTGCCATCAGTGAGGTTGTTGTAGCGGGAGACGAGCAGTACTTC. It yields the protein CAISEVVVAGDEQYF.

This clone has a handful of counts. V gene TRBV7-2 combines with J gene TRBJ1-6, with D possibly TRBD1 on 5 matching bases. The CDR3 consists of 14 residues. The V and J ends lost 5 bases and 14 bases respectively, with 19 bases between them. CDR1 is SGHTA and CDR2 is FQGNSA in the germline V gene. The CDR3 nucleotides read TGTGCCAGCAGCCCCCGGTGGGGGGTTCAAACCCTCCACTTT. Translation gives CASSPRWGVQTLHF.

This clone has a handful of counts. The genes are TRBV28 and TRBJ1-2; D gene unclear. This CDR3 is 14 amino acids long. The ends were cut back, 5 bases at V and 4 bases at J, with 14 bases in the middle. Germline V lookup: CDR1 MDHEN, CDR2 SYDVKM. The CDR3 region is CASSPHSGGYGYTF. CDR3 DNA: TGTGCCAGCAGTCCCCATAGTGGTGGCTATGGCTACACCTTC.

V gene TRBV30 combines with J gene TRBJ1-3, with 9 bases matching TRBD1. J was trimmed by 7 bases and V by 4 bases; bases with no gene match: 14. This CDR3 has 16 amino acids. Germline lookup yields CDR1 GTSNPN and CDR2 SVGIG (reference sequence). The CDR3 spells CAWTTPGTGSRNTIYF. DNA of the CDR3: TGTGCCTGGACCACCCCCGGGACAGGGAGTCGGAACACCATATATTTT.

J is TRBJ2-3 and V is TRBV9, with 11 bases aligning to TRBD2. This CDR3 has 15 residues. Trimming cost V 5 bases and J 2 bases; bases outside gene matches: 4. From germline, CDR1 is SGDLS and CDR2 YYNGEE. The CDR3 loop reads CASSRSGGATDTQYF. The CDR3 coding sequence is TGTGCCAGCAGTCGTAGCGGGGGGGCCACAGATACGCAGTATTTT.

This clone has a handful of counts. This sequence joins TRBV5-1 and TRBJ2-7; D perhaps matches TRBD1 (6 bases). The CDR3 extends over 14 amino acids. Germline-derived CDR1 and CDR2 are SGHRS and YFSETQ. V was trimmed by 0 bases and J by 6 bases, leaving 13 bases between them. CDR3 in amino acids: CASSLGQVEGEQYF. The CDR3 DNA sequence: TGCGCCAGCAGCTTGGGACAGGTCGAGGGCGAGCAGTACTTC.

This clone has just a few counts. The J gene is TRBJ2-1, the V gene TRBV11-2; D possibly corresponds to TRBD1 (5 bases). The V gene's germline CDR1 is SGHAT and CDR2 FQNNGV. The CDR3 has 15 amino acids. Trimming removed 5 bases at V and 7 bases at J, with 18 bases between. DNA for the CDR3: TGTGCCAGCAGCCCCGGCCGGGCAGGGAAGAATGAGCAGTTCTTC. Protein: CASSPGRAGKNEQFF.

The V call is TRBV28, the J call TRBJ2-7, with a weak D call TRBD2 (6 bases). The CDR3 has 15 amino acids. The germline gives CDR1 MDHEN, CDR2 SYDVKM. V lost 3 bases to trimming and J lost 9 bases, with 21 bases between them. The CDR3 DNA is TGTGCCAGCAGTTTTGAGGGTCCAAGGAGGGGAGGGCAGTACTTC. Translated, it gives CASSFEGPRRGGQYF.

This clone was observed a few times. V usage is TRBV18 and J usage is TRBJ2-5, with a tentative D call TRBD2 (5 bases). The CDR3 covers 14 residues. Trimming shortened V by 3 bases and J by 5 bases, and 13 bases separated the two germline ends. The V gene's germline CDR1 is KGHSH and CDR2 LQKENI. The CDR3 DNA is TGTGCCAGCTCACCGTCCGGGGTAGGGGAGACCCAGTACTTC. This codes for CASSPSGVGETQYF. Full variable domain (rest looked up from reference TRBV18 and TRBJ2-5): NAGVMQNPRHLVRRRGQEARLRCSPMKGHSHVYWYRQLPEEGLKFMVYLQKENIIDESGMPKERFSAEFPKEGPSILRIQQVVRGDSAAYFCASSPSGVGETQYFGPGTRLLVL.

This clone was observed a handful of times. The V call is TRBV6-6, the J call TRBJ2-7, with D possibly TRBD2 on 5 matching bases. The V and J ends lost 8 bases and 7 bases respectively, with 21 bases between them. The germline V gene encodes CDR1 MNHNY and CDR2 SVGAGI (reference sequence). CDR3 length: 14 amino acids. The CDR3, as DNA: TGTGCCAGCCTCGCCGGGGTCACGAAAGCGGAGCAGTACTTC. Translating it yields CASLAGVTKAEQYF.

The table lists this clone with a few counts. This chain links TRBV14 with TRBJ2-7; the match to TRBD1 covers 9 bases. There are 14 residues in the CDR3. The germline gives CDR1 SGHDN, CDR2 FVKESK. Trimming cost V 4 bases and J 7 bases; bases outside gene matches: 8. CDR3 residues: CASSLGQGLREQYF. The CDR3, as DNA: TGTGCCAGCAGCCTTGGACAGGGGCTTCGGGAGCAGTACTTC.

V and J are TRBV5-1 and TRBJ2-5, with 7 bases aligning to TRBD2. Germline V gene lookup returns CDR1 SGHRS and CDR2 YFSETQ. CDR3 length: 13 residues. J was trimmed by 2 bases and V by 2 bases; bases with no gene match: 0. The CDR3 protein is CASSFGGQETQYF. CDR3 in DNA: TGCGCCAGCAGCTTCGGGGGGCAAGAGACCCAGTACTTC.

The chain has TRBV7-9 and TRBJ1-5, with 9 positions matching TRBD1. CDR3 size: 16 residues. The germline V gene has CDR1 SEHNR and CDR2 FQNEAQ (reference sequence). V gave up 5 bases and J gave up 7 bases; unmatched junction bases: 12. The DNA for the CDR3 is TGTGCCAGCAGCCTAGGGACAGGGAGGGCAGGCCAGCCCCAGCATTTT. Its translation: CASSLGTGRAGQPQHF. Supplemented by reference TRBV7-9 and TRBJ1-5, the full variable domain reads DTGVSQNPRHKITKRGQNVTFRCDPISEHNRLYWYRQTLGQGPEFLTYFQNEAQLEKSRLLSDRFSAERPKGSFSTLEIQRTEQGDSAMYLCASSLGTGRAGQPQHFGDGTRLSIL.

This clone has more than one count but fewer than ten. The chain is built from TRBV7-2 and TRBJ1-2; 9 nucleotides line up with TRBD1. This CDR3 is 17 amino acids long. With 4 bases clipped from V and 5 bases from J, the junction kept 14 bases outside the gene matches. Germline CDR1 is SGHTA and CDR2 is FQGNSA. The chain's CDR3 is CASSSSGTGLLVYGYTF. CDR3 DNA: TGTGCCAGCAGCTCGAGTGGGACAGGGCTATTAGTTTATGGCTACACCTTC.

This clone was detected a few times. V gene TRBV4-2 combines with J gene TRBJ2-3, with D possibly TRBD2 on 7 matching bases. Germline CDR1 is LGHNA and CDR2 is YNFKEQ. Trimming removed 3 bases from V and 1 base from J, with 26 bases in between. The CDR3 has 20 residues. In DNA, the CDR3 is TGTGCCAGCAGCCATGGTTTGGGCCCTCCGGTCGGGGGGCGCACAGATACGCAGTATTTT. Translated: CASSHGLGPPVGGRTDTQYF.

The rearrangement joins TRBV4-3 to TRBJ2-7; possible D gene TRBD1, 5 bases. Looked up from germline, CDR1 is LGHNA and CDR2 is YSLEER. CDR3 length equals 15 residues. The V end lost 2 bases, the J end lost 3 bases, and 14 bases lay between the germline ends. DNA for the CDR3: TGCGCCAGCAGCCAACAGACAGCTACTCTCTACGAGCAGTACTTC. Translating gives CASSQQTATLYEQYF.

V gene TRBV30 combines with J gene TRBJ1-4; TRBD1 aligns across 7 bases. Germline V gives CDR1 GTSNPN, CDR2 SVGIG (reference sequence). The ends lost 4 bases at V and 8 bases at J; junction bases unmatched: 10. CDR3 size: 14 residues. CDR3: CAWKKGRGREKLFF. CDR3 nucleotides: TGTGCCTGGAAAAAAGGCAGGGGGAGAGAAAAACTGTTTTTT. Full variable domain (outside the CDR3, taken from reference TRBV30 and TRBJ1-4): SQTIHQWPATLVQPVGSPLSLECTVEGTSNPNLYWYRQAAGRGLQLLFYSVGIGQISSEVPQNLSASRPQDRQFILSSKKLLLSDSGFYLCAWKKGRGREKLFFGSGTQLSVL.

The chain combines TRBV18 with TRBJ2-1; 13 positions match TRBD2. Germline CDR1 is KGHSH and CDR2 is LQKENI. CDR3 length equals 16 residues. With V trimmed by 4 bases and J by 4 bases, 4 bases remained unmatched. The CDR3 region is CASSRGLAGNYNEQFF. The CDR3 DNA reads as TGTGCCAGCTCACGGGGACTAGCGGGGAATTACAATGAGCAGTTCTTC.

This clone was detected only a few times. The chain has TRBV4-1 and TRBJ2-2; D is possibly TRBD1 (6 bases). The CDR3 covers 17 residues. V shed 0 bases and J shed 5 bases, with 16 bases lying between them. The germline V gene has CDR1 MGHRA and CDR2 YSYEKL. In nucleotides, the CDR3 is TGCGCCAGCAGCCAAGAGTTGTCACAGGGCAGAACCGGGGAGCTGTTTTTT. As protein: CASSQELSQGRTGELFF.

This clone has a handful of counts. This chain connects TRBV7-2 to TRBJ1-1, with D possibly matching TRBD1 (5 bases). V was shortened by 1 base and J by 5 bases, with 11 bases between the two germline ends. This CDR3 is built from 14 residues. Germline CDR1 and CDR2: SGHTA and FQGNSA. The CDR3 sequence: CASSLVVKGTEAFF. CDR3 nucleotides: TGTGCCAGCAGCTTAGTGGTTAAGGGGACTGAAGCTTTCTTT. The whole variable domain, remainder taken from reference TRBV7-2 and TRBJ1-1, is GAGVSQSPSNKVTEKGKDVELRCDPISGHTALYWYRQSLGQGLEFLIYFQGNSAPDKSGLPSDRFSAERTGGSVSTLTIQRTQQEDSAVYLCASSLVVKGTEAFFGQGTRLTVV.

This clone was counted between two and nine times. The chain uses TRBV29-1 and TRBJ2-7; 7 bases align to TRBD2. The J segment lost 4 bases and the V segment lost 4 bases, leaving 13 bases of the junction unmatched. This CDR3 comprises 15 residues. CDR1 and CDR2 (germline): SQVTM, ANQGSEA. The CDR3 here is CSVAGSGLSKYEQYF. CDR3 in DNA: TGCAGCGTTGCGGGTAGCGGGCTCTCAAAGTACGAGCAGTACTTC.

The gene calls are TRBV2 and TRBJ1-2; D may be TRBD1 (6 bases). Germline values: CDR1 SNHLY, CDR2 FYNNEI. V was trimmed by 3 bases and J by 3 bases, leaving 11 bases between them. The CDR3 covers 14 residues. The CDR3 nucleotides are TGTGCCAGCAGTGACGCCAGGGGTGACTATGGCTACACCTTC. Amino acids: CASSDARGDYGYTF.

This clone has just a few counts. This chain links TRBV7-9 with TRBJ2-5, with 8 bases aligning to TRBD1. Germline lookup yields CDR1 SEHNR and CDR2 FQNEAQ (reference sequence). Losses at the gene ends were 6 bases for V and 2 bases for J; bases not matched to a gene: 5. The CDR3 consists of 14 residues. In DNA form, the CDR3 reads TGTGCCAGCAGGGCGGGACAGGAACAAGAGACCCAGTACTTC. Translated, it gives CASRAGQEQETQYF.

The CDR3 bases are TGTGCCAGCAGCCCTACAGGCTACGAGCAGTACTTC. Protein: CASSPTGYEQYF. The chain links TRBV11-2 to TRBJ2-7; possible D gene TRBD1, 5 bases. Trimming left V 5 bases short and J 3 bases short, with 8 bases between. The CDR3 is made up of 12 amino acids. Germline V gene data show CDR1 as SGHAT and CDR2 as FQNNGV. The complete variable domain, with remaining parts taken from reference TRBV11-2 and TRBJ2-7, reads EAGVAQSPRYKIIEKRQSVAFWCNPISGHATLYWYQQILGQGPKLLIQFQNNGVVDDSQLPKDRFSAERLKGVDSTLKIQPAKLEDSAVYLCASSPTGYEQYFGPGTRLTVT.